Listed here are 7 T cell receptor beta chains from one sample, sequenced in a study of T cells after yellow fever vaccination. TCRdb fed the 5' RACE reads into MiXCR, producing one record per CDR3 protein. The table shows over 120,000 distinct CDR3 sequences, with 6.6% occurring only once. The material sequenced was CD4+ T cells sorted from PBMCs, taken 10 days after the yellow fever booster vaccination. These receptors all stem from a man under 40 who received the YFV17D yellow fever vaccine.

This clonotype was recorded many times. The chain uses TRBV20-1 and TRBJ2-1; TRBD2 matches at 9 bases. J lost 7 bases, V lost 4 bases, and 11 bases had no gene match. The CDR3 spans 15 residues. Germline CDR1 is DFQATT and CDR2 is SNEGSKA (reference sequence). The CDR3 DNA is TGCAGTGCTACAGGACTAGCGATCAATCGGAATGAGCAGTTCTTC. This translates into CSATGLAINRNEQFF.

The sample holds many counts of this clonotype. The V and J genes are TRBV2 and TRBJ2-3; TRBD2 agrees at 14 bases. This CDR3 is built from 14 residues. V was pared by 3 bases and J by 12 bases, with 5 bases of the junction left unmatched. Germline values: CDR1 SNHLY, CDR2 FYNNEI. CDR3 in DNA: TGTGCCAGCAGTGAGGGACTAGCGGGAGCGGCCCAGTATTTT. It is translated as CASSEGLAGAAQYF.

V usage is TRBV7-9 and J usage is TRBJ2-5; no clear D. This CDR3 spans 12 amino acids. With 5 bases removed from V and 5 bases from J, the gap between germline ends came to 9 bases. The V gene's germline CDR1 is SEHNR and CDR2 FQNEAQ (reference sequence). CDR3 sequence reads: CASSETAETQYF. DNA of the CDR3: TGTGCCAGCAGCGAGACGGCGGAGACCCAGTACTTC.

This clonotype was found many times. The rearrangement joins TRBV7-6 to TRBJ2-2, with D tentatively TRBD2 (6 bases). The CDR3 contains 17 residues. Per germline, CDR1 SGHVS and CDR2 FNYEAQ. Trimming removed 1 base from V and 4 bases from J, with 16 bases in between. The CDR3 here is CASSLGSAGYSTGELFF. In DNA, the CDR3 is TGTGCCAGCAGCTTAGGGAGCGCGGGATATAGCACCGGGGAGCTGTTTTTT.

This clonotype has a count of ten or more. The chain recombines TRBV12-3 or TRBV12-4 with TRBJ1-5, with 8 bases identical to TRBD1. The CDR3 has 17 amino acids. Unmatched junction bases numbered 14, after V lost 4 bases and J lost 6 bases. The CDR3 loop is CASSWSFGQGIFQPQHF. The CDR3 DNA follows: TGTGCCAGCAGTTGGTCCTTTGGACAGGGCATATTTCAGCCCCAGCATTTT.

This clonotype was seen many times. This chain joins TRBV11-2 and TRBJ2-7, with 8 bases matching TRBD1. After removal of 5 bases from V and 13 bases from J, the junction contained 10 bases not matched to a gene. This CDR3 has 12 amino acids. The germline CDR1 and CDR2 sequences are SGHAT and FQNNGV. The DNA of the CDR3 is TGTGCCAGCAGCCCCGGTGGGGGACAGGCCTACTTC. Translation gives CASSPGGGQAYF.

This clonotype was observed a few times. The chain has TRBV24-1 and TRBJ2-1; tentatively, D is TRBD2 (5 bases). Trimming pared 3 bases from V and 5 bases from J, leaving 10 bases between. This CDR3 has 14 amino acids. CDR1 KGHDR and CDR2 SFDVKD come from the germline V gene. CDR3 amino acids: CATSDIGLNNEQFF. The DNA for the CDR3 is TGTGCCACCAGTGATATTGGACTCAACAATGAGCAGTTCTTC.